This T cell receptor beta chain appears in the sequencing data of a study of blood T cells in healthy people across ages. Primed by a sample-barcoded 5' primer and a J-beta primer mix, a second PCR proceeded for roughly 7 to 12 cycles. Tagging of each cDNA molecule was performed by a template-switch adaptor with 12 random nucleotides. From the 5' RACE reads, TCRdb called clonotypes with MiXCR, one entry per CDR3 protein. The table lists 590,000 or so distinct CDR3 sequences, about 30% of them singletons. The specimen sequenced was blood. This clonotype was sampled from a woman older than 75 in good health.

The CDR3 region has the DNA TGTGCCAGCAGCCTGCAGGGCGCATATAATTCACCCCTCCACTTT. It codes for CASSLQGAYNSPLHF. The rearrangement joins TRBV5-6 to TRBJ1-6; possible D gene TRBD1, 5 bases. From germline, CDR1 is SGHDT and CDR2 YYEEEE. The CDR3 extends over 15 amino acids. Trimming pared 4 bases from V and 4 bases from J, leaving 12 bases between.